This T cell receptor beta chain was documented in a study of T cell changes during pregnancy in multiple sclerosis. Germline assignment: CDR1 MNHEY and CDR2 SMNVEV (reference sequence). The CDR3 covers 15 residues. Trimming removed 3 bases from V and 3 bases from J, with 15 bases in between. Sequenced by immunoSEQ multiplex PCR; TCRdb stores in-frame clones only, minus some. The repertoire holds roughly 50,000 clones, with around 92% as singletons. The genes are TRBV27 and TRBJ2-7, with D perhaps matching TRBD2 (7 bases). The TCR was taken from a female donor with multiple sclerosis, enrolled in a pregnancy study. Sequences were derived from CD4+ T cells from peripheral blood mononuclear cells, sampled in the third trimester of pregnancy. The CDR3 DNA reads as TGTGCCAGCAGTTTGGGGGGGCTAGCCTACTACGAGCAGTACTTC. Translating it yields CASSLGGLAYYEQYF.